The next 9 T cell receptor beta chains were all read from a single sample in a study of shared clonotypes between healthy human individuals. Sequencing used immunoSEQ multiplex PCR; TCRdb keeps in-frame clones, though not all of them. This sample yields more than 2 million clones, of which roughly 94% are seen a single time; about 1.1% belongs to the top ten. CD45RO-negative cells were positively selected for CCR7, leaving out terminally differentiated effector memory CD45RA+ cells. The sequencing sample was made of naive CD8+ T cells sorted from blood. The source of these receptors is a man younger than 35 in good health.

V and J are TRBV7-2 and TRBJ2-7; D is ambiguous. The ends were cut back, 2 bases at V and 6 bases at J, with 14 bases in the middle. The CDR3 runs 14 residues. Germline CDR1 is SGHTA and CDR2 is FQGNSA. The CDR3: CASSLITTSLEQYF. The CDR3 coding sequence is TGTGCCAGCAGCTTAATAACTACTTCCCTCGAGCAGTACTTC.

The CDR3 DNA follows: TGCAGTCCATTTTCGGATACGCAGTATTTT. Encoded protein: CSPFSDTQYF. The J gene is TRBJ2-3, the V gene TRBV20-1; D remains unclear. V was cut by 8 bases and J by 6 bases, with 9 bases left in between. This CDR3 spans 10 amino acids. In germline, CDR1 is DFQATT, CDR2 SNEGSKA (reference sequence).

This clone was seen only once. CDR3 sequence reads: CASSQASGGYGYTF. Written as DNA, the CDR3 is TGCGCCAGCAGCCAAGCTTCTGGGGGCTATGGCTACACCTTC. The chain carries TRBV4-1 and TRBJ1-2, with D maybe TRBD1 (5 bases). V lost 1 base and J lost 4, with 10 bases in between. The germline V gene encodes CDR1 MGHRA and CDR2 YSYEKL. The CDR3 extends over 14 amino acids.

The chain combines TRBV7-9 with TRBJ2-7; 9 bases map to TRBD2. Trimming at V came to 7 bases and at J to 3 bases, leaving 16 bases not matched to a gene. CDR1 and CDR2 (germline): SEHNR, FQNEAQ (reference sequence). The CDR3 loop spans 17 amino acids. The CDR3 here is CASTNPQVPSGDYEQYF. The CDR3 bases are TGTGCCAGCACAAACCCCCAGGTTCCTAGCGGGGACTACGAGCAGTACTTC. The full variable domain, with the rest looked up from reference TRBV7-9 and TRBJ2-7, is DTGVSQNPRHKITKRGQNVTFRCDPISEHNRLYWYRQTLGQGPEFLTYFQNEAQLEKSRLLSDRFSAERPKGSFSTLEIQRTEQGDSAMYLCASTNPQVPSGDYEQYFGPGTRLTVT.

The chain combines TRBV11-2 with TRBJ2-5; 7 bases agree with TRBD2. V gave up 1 base and J gave up 0 bases; unmatched junction bases: 8. The V gene's germline CDR1 is SGHAT and CDR2 FQNNGV. The CDR3 consists of 17 residues. The CDR3 is CASSLGASGEYQETQYF. The CDR3 DNA reads TGTGCCAGCAGCTTAGGGGCTAGCGGAGAGTACCAAGAGACCCAGTACTTC.

The chain combines TRBV9 with TRBJ2-1; D may be TRBD2 (5 bases). V lost 4 bases to trimming and J lost 4 bases, with 18 bases between them. The CDR3 has 16 residues. Per the germline V gene, CDR1 is SGDLS and CDR2 is YYNGEE. The CDR3 sequence: CASSPLPGSSYNEQFF. The CDR3 DNA reads as TGTGCCAGCAGCCCCCTTCCGGGGAGTAGTTACAATGAGCAGTTCTTC.

J is TRBJ1-6 and V is TRBV25-1; TRBD1 matches at 7 bases. Germline V gene data show CDR1 as MGHDK and CDR2 as SYGVNS. The CDR3 is 15 residues long. The V segment lost 6 bases and the J segment 7 bases; nucleotides outside the gene matches: 9. The CDR3 DNA reads TGTGCCAGCAGCAAGACACAGGGGCAAAATTCACCCCTCCACTTT. Its protein product is CASSKTQGQNSPLHF.

The chain combines TRBV9 with TRBJ2-1; no reliable D call. Between the trimmed V and J ends, which lost 6 bases and 15 bases, there was a span of 19 bases. Germline lookup yields CDR1 SGDLS and CDR2 YYNGEE. CDR3 length: 12 residues. CDR3 DNA: TGTGCCAGCACGTCGGACGGTATTCCCCCGTTCTTC. Amino acids: CASTSDGIPPFF.

Remarks on this clone: The junction does not match germline at one end; this may be a read error. This chain uses TRBV19 with TRBJ1-2, with D possibly being TRBD1 (6 bases). This CDR3 has 12 residues. The V gene's germline CDR1 is LNHDA and CDR2 SQIVND (reference sequence). The CDR3 is CASSLDRWGYTF. Here the CDR3 DNA reads TGTGCCAGTAGTTTAGACAGGTGGGGCTACACCTTC.